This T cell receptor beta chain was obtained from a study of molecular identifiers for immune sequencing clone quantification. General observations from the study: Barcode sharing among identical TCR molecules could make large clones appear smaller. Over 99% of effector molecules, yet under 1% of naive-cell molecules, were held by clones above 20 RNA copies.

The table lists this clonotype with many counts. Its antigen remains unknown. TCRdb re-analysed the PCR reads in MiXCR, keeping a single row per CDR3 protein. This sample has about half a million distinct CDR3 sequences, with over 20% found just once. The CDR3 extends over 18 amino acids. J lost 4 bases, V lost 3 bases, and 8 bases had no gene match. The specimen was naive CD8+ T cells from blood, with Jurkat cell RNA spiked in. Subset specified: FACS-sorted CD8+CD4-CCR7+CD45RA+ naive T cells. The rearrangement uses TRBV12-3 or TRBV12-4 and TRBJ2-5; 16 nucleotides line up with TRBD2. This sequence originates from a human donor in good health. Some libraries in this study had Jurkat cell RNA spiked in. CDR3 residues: CASSFVGLAGGPAETQYF. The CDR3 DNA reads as TGTGCCAGCAGTTTCGTGGGACTAGCGGGAGGGCCGGCAGAGACCCAGTACTTC.